The TCR beta chain under discussion was sequenced for a study of T cells in Graves' hyperthyroidism and ophthalmopathy. Amplification of TCR beta CDR3 regions was performed using RNA transcripts as template. When the TCR CDR3 underwent first-round RT-PCR, the HTBI primer set was used. TCRdb reanalysed the multiplex PCR reads using MiXCR and keeps one entry per CDR3 protein. The sample holds roughly 500,000 distinct CDR3 sequences, roughly 45% seen once. The CDR3 runs to 12 residues. Trimming took 7 bases from V and 0 from J, leaving 7 bases between them. CDR1 is SQVTM, CDR2 ANQGSEA, per germline. This clonotype came up many times.

This chain uses TRBV29-1 with TRBJ1-5, with D possibly being TRBD1 (5 bases). This clonotype was sampled from an adult woman with Graves' disease, either hyperthyroidism or ophthalmopathy (not recorded which). The sample consisted of peripheral blood or thyroid tissue (not recorded which). CDR3 coding DNA: TGCAGCGGAGGGGATAGCAATCAGCCCCAGCATTTT. Amino acid sequence: CSGGDSNQPQHF.